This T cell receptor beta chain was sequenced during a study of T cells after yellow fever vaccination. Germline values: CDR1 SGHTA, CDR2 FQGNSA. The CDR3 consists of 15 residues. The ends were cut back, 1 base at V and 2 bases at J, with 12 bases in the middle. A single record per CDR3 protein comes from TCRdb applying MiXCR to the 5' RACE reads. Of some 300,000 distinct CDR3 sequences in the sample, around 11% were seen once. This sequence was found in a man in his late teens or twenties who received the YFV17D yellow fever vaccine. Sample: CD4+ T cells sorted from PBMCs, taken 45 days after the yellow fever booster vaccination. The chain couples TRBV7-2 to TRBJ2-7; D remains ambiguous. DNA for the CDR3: TGTGCCAGCAGCTTAGACCAGGCAGCAACCTACGAGCAGTACTTC. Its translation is CASSLDQAATYEQYF.